This T cell receptor (beta chain) came from a study of T cells in Graves' hyperthyroidism and ophthalmopathy. Study-wide points: In simple terms, a model built on 13 V-J features told ophthalmopathy apart from stable hyperthyroidism. Among clonotypes expanded in thyroid above 0.001, most were also found in blood.

Patients with uncontrolled infections, other autoimmune diseases, pregnancy or lactation were excluded. The V gene lost 0 bases and the J gene lost 14 bases, with 22 bases spanning the gap. CDR1 is MDHEN, CDR2 SYDVKM, per germline. This CDR3 region has 16 residues. TCR beta CDR3 region amplification was performed from RNA transcripts. First-round RT-PCR of the TCR CDR3 relied on the HTBI primer set. TCRdb reanalysed the multiplex PCR reads using MiXCR and keeps one entry per CDR3 protein. The sample has 660,000 or so distinct CDR3 sequences, less than 25% seen once. There are a few counts of this clonotype. The antigen remains undetermined.

The sequencing input was blood. The chain carries TRBV28 and TRBJ2-2, with a tentative D call TRBD1 (6 bases). The origin of this receptor is a young man with Graves' ophthalmopathy. The CDR3 nucleotides are TGTGCCAGCAGTTTATGGGTAGATAGGACAGACCGCGGACTGTTTTTT. Translation gives CASSLWVDRTDRGLFF.